This is a list of T cell receptor beta chains from one sample in a study of Graves' ophthalmopathy and Graves' hyperthyroidism. TCRdb analysed the multiplex PCR reads with MiXCR anew, one entry per CDR3 protein. Of about 660,000 distinct CDR3 sequences in the sample, 35% to 50% were seen once. Material for sequencing was peripheral blood. Receptors originate from an adult man with Graves' ophthalmopathy. CDR3s include the opening cysteine and the closing phenylalanine or tryptophan. A D gene is named only where the DNA matches it firmly. Size is stated for part of the rows, as once, few or many counts, or as a class when the clone is expanded.

v_call	clone_size	d_call	j_call	cdr3_aa	cdr3_nt
TRBV11-1	many	.	TRBJ1-1	CASSSGTKGFEAFF	TGTGCCAGCAGTTCCGGGACAAAAGGTTTTGAAGCTTTCTTT
TRBV11-3	few	.	TRBJ2-7	CASSLESGGPYEQYF	TGTGCCAGCAGCTTAGAGTCCGGGGGGCCCTACGAGCAGTACTTC
TRBV7-2	.	TRBD1	TRBJ1-5	CASSSGDRGGNQPQHF	TGTGCCAGCAGCTCCGGGGACAGGGGAGGAAATCAGCCCCAGCATTTT
TRBV2	.	TRBD1	TRBJ1-2	CASSGVGGGYGYTF	TGTGCCAGTTCAGGGGTAGGGGGCGGCTATGGCTACACCTTC
TRBV12-3/TRBV12-4	.	.	TRBJ1-6	CASSRIHSPNSPLHF	TGTGCCAGCAGTCGCATACATTCCCCCAATTCACCCCTCCACTTT
TRBV5-5	many	.	TRBJ1-4	CASSGNEVTNEKLFF	TGTGCCAGCAGCGGAAATGAAGTAACTAATGAAAAACTGTTTTTT
TRBV4-1	many	TRBD1	TRBJ2-7	CASSHGQAAYEQYF	TGCGCCAGCAGCCACGGACAGGCTGCCTACGAGCAGTACTTC
TRBV11-3	.	.	TRBJ2-2	CASSLVRQGNTGDLFF	TGTGCCAGCAGCTTAGTTCGCCAGGGGAACACCGGGGACCTGTTTTTT
TRBV9	many	.	TRBJ2-2	CASSVVPGPNTGELFF	TGTGCCAGCAGCGTAGTCCCGGGACCGAACACCGGGGAGCTGTTTTTT
TRBV6-5	few	.	TRBJ2-2	CASTQSRVGTGELFF	TGTGCCAGCACCCAGAGCAGGGTGGGCACCGGGGAGCTGTTTTTT
TRBV10-3	.	TRBD1	TRBJ2-7	CASSYSGPGTGQGGRTYEQYF	TGTGCCAGCAGTTACTCGGGACCCGGGACAGGCCAAGGAGGAAGGACCTACGAGCAGTACTTC
TRBV10-3	.	.	TRBJ2-5	CAISAGTPTVQYF	TGTGCCATCAGTGCCGGGACTCCAACGGTCCAGTACTTC
TRBV29-1	.	.	TRBJ2-7	CSGERALSEQYF	TGCAGCGGTGAAAGGGCCCTCTCCGAGCAGTACTTC
TRBV19	.	TRBD1	TRBJ1-1	CASSTPGTGGLMNTEAFF	TGTGCCAGTAGTACCCCTGGGACAGGGGGTCTCATGAACACTGAAGCTTTCTTT
TRBV10-3	.	.	TRBJ1-1	CASSYLGGESTEASF	TGTGCCAGCAGTTATTTGGGGGGCGAGAGCACTGAAGCTTCCTTT
TRBV20-1	many	.	TRBJ1-2	CSARDPGYTF	TGCAGTGCTAGGGACCCTGGCTACACCTTC
TRBV5-1	few	.	TRBJ2-5	CASSLLGIGETQYF	TGCGCCAGCAGCTTGTTGGGGATTGGGGAGACCCAGTACTTC
TRBV29-1	.	TRBD2	TRBJ2-5	CSVASGSPETQYF	TGCAGCGTTGCTAGCGGGAGCCCAGAGACCCAGTACTTC
TRBV15	many	.	TRBJ1-5	CATSRGGNNQPQHF	TGTGCCACCAGCAGAGGTGGAAACAATCAGCCCCAGCATTTT